These 19 T cell receptor beta chains were sequenced from one sample in a study of cytomegalovirus exposure and HLA in healthy donors. TCRdb keeps only in-frame clones here, not all; method: immunoSEQ multiplex PCR. The repertoire holds some 220,000 clones, with around nine tenths as singletons. The sequenced sample consisted of PBMCs. Source of these receptors: a woman between 18 and 29 years old in good health and CMV-seronegative.

The chain recombines TRBV5-1 with TRBJ2-1; 7 positions agree with TRBD2. Germline V gene sequence: CDR1 SGHRS, CDR2 YFSETQ. There are 15 residues in the CDR3. Losses at the gene ends were 2 bases for V and 5 bases for J; bases not matched to a gene: 7. DNA of the CDR3: TGCGCCAGCAGCTTAGAGGGAGGGTCTCACAATGAGCAGTTCTTC. It codes for CASSLEGGSHNEQFF.

This rearrangement joins TRBV18 to TRBJ1-3; maybe TRBD1 (5 bases). Trimming pared 5 bases from V and 2 bases from J, leaving 13 bases between. This CDR3 contains 15 residues. Germline loops: CDR1 KGHSH, CDR2 LQKENI. The CDR3 is CASSMRQITGNTIYF. The CDR3 DNA follows: TGTGCCAGCTCAATGAGACAGATAACTGGAAACACCATATATTTT.

The rearrangement joins TRBV21-1 to TRBJ1-5. TRBV21-1 is a pseudogene segment. The CDR3 covers 15 residues. The CDR3 coding sequence is TGTGCCAGCAGCAGAGCTAGCGGGGAGAATCAGCCCCAGCATTTT. Translated, it gives CASSRASGENQPQHF.

The chain is built from TRBV6-1 and TRBJ2-3; 8 bases line up with TRBD2. Germline CDR1 and CDR2: MNHNS and SASEGT. J was trimmed by 3 bases and V by 7 bases; bases with no gene match: 3. This CDR3 region has 13 residues. CDR3 sequence reads: CASTERETDTQYF. The CDR3 DNA reads as TGTGCCAGCACCGAGCGGGAGACAGATACGCAGTATTTT.

The CDR3 is CASSPRGQGPETQYF. The CDR3 bases are TGTGCCAGCAGTCCAAGGGGGCAGGGGCCCGAGACCCAGTACTTC. The rearrangement links TRBV6-5 to TRBJ2-5, with 7 bases lining up with TRBD1. In germline, CDR1 is MNHEY, CDR2 SVGAGI. The CDR3 contains 15 residues. V lost 5 bases and J lost 5; bases outside the gene matches: 11.

The rearrangement uses TRBV5-6 and TRBJ1-2, with D tentatively TRBD1 (6 bases). The CDR3 sequence is 13 residues long. Germline V lookup: CDR1 SGHDT, CDR2 YYEEEE. Trimming stripped 1 base from V and 7 bases from J, with 11 bases between. The CDR3 loop reads CASSLMTGGGYTF. CDR3 DNA: TGTGCCAGCAGCTTGATGACAGGCGGTGGCTACACCTTC.

The chain carries TRBV5-1 and TRBJ1-2, with TRBD1 identical over 7 bases. V was clipped by 5 bases and J by 8 bases; unmatched bases: 12. The CDR3 runs 14 residues. Germline CDR1 SGHRS, CDR2 YFSETQ. CDR3 amino acids: CASSYSGTAGGYTF. In DNA, the CDR3 is TGCGCCAGCAGTTATTCCGGGACAGCGGGCGGCTACACCTTC. The whole variable domain, filled in from reference TRBV5-1 and TRBJ1-2, reads KAGVTQTPRYLIKTRGQQVTLSCSPISGHRSVSWYQQTPGQGLQFLFEYFSETQRNKGNFPGRFSGRQFSNSRSEMNVSTLELGDSALYLCASSYSGTAGGYTFGSGTRLTVV.

The rearrangement joins TRBV10-3 to TRBJ1-2; 9 bases map to TRBD1. Germline trimming cut 2 bases from V and 8 bases from J; bases unmatched to any gene: 9. The CDR3 loop spans 15 amino acids. Germline V gene data show CDR1 as ENHRY and CDR2 as SYGVKD. The CDR3 DNA reads as TGTGCCATCAGTGAGGCCACAGGGGGCATGATCGGCTACACCTTC. It specifies CAISEATGGMIGYTF.

V usage is TRBV2 and J usage is TRBJ2-7, with a possible D match to TRBD2 (7 bases). The germline CDR1 and CDR2 sequences are SNHLY and FYNNEI. V lost 8 bases, J lost 3 bases, and 17 bases lay in between. The CDR3 length is 14 residues. CDR3 nucleotide sequence: TGTGCCAGCGCGGGGGCCACGCGCTTCTACGAGCAGTACTTC. Translated, it gives CASAGATRFYEQYF.

V is TRBV6-9 and J is TRBJ2-7; D might be TRBD1 (6 bases). Germline CDR1 is MNHGY and CDR2 is SVAAGI. Trimming took 1 base from V and 3 from J, leaving 13 bases between them. This CDR3 spans 15 amino acids. The CDR3 DNA reads TGTGCCAGCAGTTATTTTGCAGGGGCACACTACGAGCAGTACTTC. Translation gives CASSYFAGAHYEQYF.

The sample holds a few counts of this clone. V usage is TRBV28 and J usage is TRBJ1-1, with TRBD1 as a possible D gene (6 bases). The germline V gene has CDR1 MDHEN and CDR2 SYDVKM. The CDR3 contains 13 residues. V dropped 5 bases and J dropped 8 bases, with 15 bases sitting between them. The CDR3 nucleotides read TGTGCCAGCAGTGGCTCTTCACAGGGAGAAGCTTTCTTT. Protein: CASSGSSQGEAFF.

The chain employs TRBV7-8 and TRBJ2-1, with TRBD2 matching 12 bases. Germline lookup yields CDR1 SGHVS and CDR2 FQNEAQ. V shed 5 bases and J 7 bases; nucleotides not matched to a gene: 12. CDR3 length equals 17 residues. The CDR3 protein is CASSPGTSGFPRNEQFF. The CDR3 nucleotides are TGTGCCAGCAGCCCAGGGACTAGCGGGTTCCCCCGGAATGAGCAGTTCTTC.

The chain joins TRBV2 to TRBJ2-1; no reliable D call. CDR1 SNHLY and CDR2 FYNNEI come from the germline V gene. Trimming pared 2 bases from V and 8 bases from J, leaving 7 bases between. This CDR3 is 12 amino acids long. Here the CDR3 DNA reads TGTGCCAGCAGTGAATTAGAGTATGAGCAGTTCTTC. As protein: CASSELEYEQFF.

The genes are TRBV7-2 and TRBJ1-3; a weak D match, TRBD1 (5 bases). The germline V and J ends were trimmed by 6 bases and 7 bases, with 16 bases remaining between them. Germline-derived CDR1 and CDR2 are SGHTA and FQGNSA. The CDR3 covers 14 residues. The CDR3, as DNA: TGTGCCAGCAGTAGAGACAGAGCCCCTAACACCATATATTTT. This encodes CASSRDRAPNTIYF.

The chain links TRBV29-1 to TRBJ1-2; 10 positions match TRBD1. Germline-derived CDR1 and CDR2 are SQVTM and ANQGSEA. V shed 6 bases and J 3 bases; nucleotides not matched to a gene: 1. The CDR3 consists of 12 residues. Here the CDR3 reads CSVDRGDYGYTF. The CDR3 DNA reads TGCAGCGTGGACAGGGGGGACTATGGCTACACCTTC.

The chain couples TRBV29-1 to TRBJ2-2; TRBD2 matches at 10 bases. Germline values: CDR1 SQVTM, CDR2 ANQGSEA. There are 15 residues in the CDR3. V trimming: 2 bases; J trimming: 6 bases; junction bases outside the gene matches: 6. The CDR3 DNA is TGCAGCGTTGAACAGCAAGCGGGAGGGCCCGGGGAGCTGTTTTTT. Translating it yields CSVEQQAGGPGELFF.

There are a few counts of this clone. V gene TRBV5-1 combines with J gene TRBJ2-7; no firm D call. Per the germline V gene, CDR1 is SGHRS and CDR2 is YFSETQ. The V and J ends lost 0 bases and 5 bases respectively, with 9 bases between them. The CDR3 is 13 amino acids. CDR3 bases: TGCGCCAGCAGCTTGGTTGAGGTCCACGAGCAGTACTTC. It translates to CASSLVEVHEQYF. The whole variable domain, filled in from reference TRBV5-1 and TRBJ2-7, reads KAGVTQTPRYLIKTRGQQVTLSCSPISGHRSVSWYQQTPGQGLQFLFEYFSETQRNKGNFPGRFSGRQFSNSRSEMNVSTLELGDSALYLCASSLVEVHEQYFGPGTRLTVT.

This sequence joins TRBV21-1 and TRBJ2-7; the DNA was not compared with TRBD2, the D call given in the table. TRBV21-1 corresponds to a pseudogene. This CDR3 is built from 16 residues. For the CDR3, the DNA is TGTGCCAGCAGCGGAGGCCGTAAGGACCCGGTTGACGAGCAGTACTTC. Translation: CASSGGRKDPVDEQYF.

The rearrangement uses TRBV6-5 and TRBJ1-1; D unresolved. This CDR3 is 14 amino acids long. Trimming stripped 2 bases from V and 7 bases from J, with 14 bases between. Germline V lookup: CDR1 MNHEY, CDR2 SVGAGI. CDR3 residues: CASSYAFVGGEAFF. CDR3 DNA sequence: TGTGCCAGCAGTTACGCGTTCGTTGGAGGTGAAGCTTTCTTT.